A selection of T cell receptor beta chains follows, all from one sample in a study of T cells after yellow fever vaccination. TCRdb analysed the 5' RACE reads with MiXCR anew, one entry per CDR3 protein. The sample records 300,000 to 350,000 distinct CDR3 sequences, roughly a tenth being singletons. This specimen consisted of CD4+ T cells sorted from PBMCs, obtained 45 days after the yellow fever booster vaccination. These receptors were collected from a man younger than 35 who received the YFV17D yellow fever vaccine. Both conserved end residues are part of each CDR3. Each record gives: V gene, J gene, D gene, CDR3 protein. A D gene is named only where the DNA matches it firmly.

>TRBV11-2|TRBJ2-3|-
CASSRGPTDTQYF
>TRBV5-1|TRBJ1-5|-
CASSFNGEGQPQHF
>TRBV2|TRBJ1-2|TRBD1
CASSTQGSSYGYTF
>TRBV28|TRBJ1-1|-
CASYGRGGYTEAFF
>TRBV20-1|TRBJ2-3|-
CSARSGLRTDTQYF
>TRBV20-1|TRBJ1-1|-
CSARDDLEQGPNTEAFF
>TRBV7-2|TRBJ2-7|TRBD2
CASSPPRRLAGGREQYF
>TRBV7-9|TRBJ2-3|-
CASSLVFGQSARTDTQYF
>TRBV2|TRBJ2-7|TRBD1
CASSERGTGVNEQYF
>TRBV6-2/TRBV6-3|TRBJ2-2|TRBD2
CASRRERGALNTGELFF
>TRBV7-9|TRBJ1-1|-
CASSLSGSMNTEAFF
>TRBV4-1|TRBJ2-2|TRBD2
CASKAAGGRRGELFF
>TRBV29-1|TRBJ1-2|-
CSVEDYGPNYGYTF
>TRBV9|TRBJ2-3|TRBD2
CASSVDAGGPADTQYF
>TRBV4-1|TRBJ1-5|-
CASSQVPRSNQPQHF
>TRBV5-1|TRBJ2-4|-
CASSPTPAKNIQYF
>TRBV4-2|TRBJ2-5|-
CASSPQKESRGEETQYF
>TRBV29-1|TRBJ1-1|-
CSGGGSEAFF
>TRBV6-5|TRBJ1-5|-
CASSARLGPQHF
>TRBV11-2|TRBJ2-3|-
CASSMRLGGNTQYF
>TRBV20-1|TRBJ2-7|-
CSATRGYEQYF
>TRBV5-1|TRBJ2-1|TRBD1
CASRFGQGPSYNEQFF
>TRBV20-1|TRBJ1-6|-
CSARVDRTGSPLHF
>TRBV9|TRBJ2-7|TRBD2
CASSVDVAGGAYEQYF
>TRBV7-2|TRBJ2-1|TRBD1
CASSLALGQGSSYNEQFF
>TRBV5-1|TRBJ1-5|-
CASSLDGYNQPQHF
>TRBV6-1|TRBJ2-5|TRBD2
CASSELGGGASETQYF
>TRBV9|TRBJ2-5|TRBD2
CASSVVGGFGETQYF
>TRBV15|TRBJ1-2|-
CATSRLTRGNYGYTF
>TRBV5-6|TRBJ2-5|-
CASSLFTETQYF
>TRBV4-2|TRBJ2-3|TRBD2
CASSHISGGYTDTQYF
>TRBV6-5|TRBJ2-5|TRBD2
CASSGFAGDQETQYF
>TRBV12-3/TRBV12-4|TRBJ1-2|TRBD1
CASSPTGVDYGYTF
>TRBV18|TRBJ1-1|-
CASSQRQVVATEAFF
>TRBV7-2|TRBJ1-6|-
CASRRRASSPLHF
>TRBV12-3/TRBV12-4|TRBJ2-3|TRBD2
CASSSQGRGGGYTDTQYF
>TRBV5-4|TRBJ2-3|TRBD2
CASSRGSGEADTQYF
>TRBV12-3/TRBV12-4|TRBJ1-1|TRBD1
CASRRTGGAAEAFF
>TRBV6-5|TRBJ2-7|-
CASSYSISGNYEQYF
>TRBV9|TRBJ2-3|-
CASSVMTDTQYF
>TRBV18|TRBJ2-7|-
CASSPPGLSEQYF
>TRBV7-7|TRBJ1-1|-
CASSVDRNTEAFF
>TRBV7-3|TRBJ2-5|TRBD1
CASSLNGQGGETQYF
>TRBV3-1|TRBJ2-7|-
CASSQGPGGEEQYF
>TRBV19|TRBJ1-2|-
CASSISVSVDYTF
>TRBV20-1|TRBJ1-2|TRBD1
CSASGTGGAVTSGYTF
>TRBV12-3/TRBV12-4|TRBJ2-6|-
CASSPWADAGANVLTF
>TRBV11-2|TRBJ1-6|-
CASQQGLPLHF
>TRBV19|TRBJ2-7|-
CASSIGPDATNEQYF